This is a list of T cell receptor beta chains from one sample in a study of beta chain features in type 1 diabetes. Repertoires were generated with immunoSEQ multiplex PCR, while TCRdb's copy carries only in-frame clones and drops some. The table has 300,000 to 350,000 clones, roughly 8% seen once. The sequenced material came from central memory CD4+ T cells from blood. The receptors here all came from a young woman in good health. Both conserved end residues are part of each CDR3. Fields, in order: V gene, J gene, CDR3 protein.

v_call: TRBV2
j_call: TRBJ2-2
cdr3_aa: CASSGGLNTGELFF

v_call: TRBV20-1
j_call: TRBJ1-2
cdr3_aa: CRGNYGYTF

v_call: TRBV11-2
j_call: TRBJ1-1
cdr3_aa: CASSLGSYNTEAFF

v_call: TRBV7-9
j_call: TRBJ2-1
cdr3_aa: CASSRAVYNEQFF

v_call: TRBV7-2
j_call: TRBJ2-7
cdr3_aa: CASSLGMASEQYF

v_call: TRBV7-2
j_call: TRBJ2-4
cdr3_aa: CASSLKAGENIQYF

v_call: TRBV28
j_call: TRBJ2-7
cdr3_aa: CASSLISSVLYEQYF

v_call: TRBV28
j_call: TRBJ2-7
cdr3_aa: CASSLGPGPYEQYF

v_call: TRBV4-2
j_call: TRBJ1-3
cdr3_aa: CASMWGSGNTIYF

v_call: TRBV5-1
j_call: TRBJ1-1
cdr3_aa: CASSFTEANTEAFF

v_call: TRBV25-1
j_call: TRBJ2-7
cdr3_aa: CASNTGTESYEQYF

v_call: TRBV4-3
j_call: TRBJ2-7
cdr3_aa: CASSQEAGGNREQYF

v_call: TRBV7-9
j_call: TRBJ2-3
cdr3_aa: CASSPMGVGTDTQYF

v_call: TRBV28
j_call: TRBJ2-5
cdr3_aa: CASNSGGTETQYF

v_call: TRBV29-1
j_call: TRBJ2-7
cdr3_aa: CSAERRLGDSYEQYF

v_call: TRBV7-2
j_call: TRBJ2-7
cdr3_aa: CASSPGAGNEQYF

v_call: TRBV28
j_call: TRBJ1-5
cdr3_aa: CASSLIQAYRPQHF

v_call: TRBV4-3
j_call: TRBJ2-3
cdr3_aa: CASSQDGTYADTQYF